The 27 T cell receptor beta chains presented below share a single source sample, sequenced in a study of T cells in localized non-small cell lung cancer. Only in-frame clones appear in the TCRdb table, and some are missing; sequencing was by immunoSEQ multiplex PCR. The table has tens of thousands of clones, more than 65% seen once. Sequencing used peripheral blood, obtained before any cancer treatment. The receptors shown here come from a male donor at least 60 years old with stage III squamous cell lung carcinoma.

The chain has TRBV5-8 and TRBJ2-5; 9 bases match TRBD2. J gave up 4 bases and V 3 bases, and 7 bases lay outside the gene matches. The V gene's germline CDR1 is SGHTS and CDR2 YDEGEE. The CDR3 totals 15 residues. The CDR3 sequence is CASSYSGSGGETQYF. The DNA of the CDR3 is TGTGCCAGCAGCTATAGCGGGAGTGGGGGAGAGACCCAGTACTTC. Together with reference TRBV5-8 and TRBJ2-5, the CDR3 gives the full variable domain: EAGVTQSPTHLIKTRGQQATLRCSPISGHTSVYWYQQALGLGLQFLLWYDEGEERNRGNFPPRFSGRQFPNYSSELNVNALELEDSALYLCASSYSGSGGETQYFGPGTRLLVL.

Only one count was recorded for this clone. This chain links TRBV4-1 with TRBJ2-2; the D is unclear. CDR1 and CDR2 from the germline V gene are MGHRA and YSYEKL. V shed 4 bases and J shed 4 bases, with 13 bases lying between them. This CDR3 has 15 residues. CDR3 coding DNA: TGCGCCAGCAGCCGGAACACGGGTTCCACCGGGGAGCTGTTTTTT. Its protein is CASSRNTGSTGELFF.

The V and J genes are TRBV7-8 and TRBJ1-1, with D possibly matching TRBD1 (5 bases). The germline V gene has CDR1 SGHVS and CDR2 FQNEAQ. This CDR3 is 14 amino acids long. The V end lost 1 base, the J end lost 6 bases, and 12 bases lay between the germline ends. In DNA, the CDR3 is TGTGCCAGCAGCTTAGGGTGGCAGGGCTCTGAAGCTTTCTTT. The encoded protein is CASSLGWQGSEAFF.

The chain employs TRBV2 and TRBJ1-5; the D gene is possibly TRBD1 (6 bases). The CDR3 length is 14 residues. V gave up 3 bases and J gave up 6 bases, with 12 bases separating them. Germline CDR1 is SNHLY and CDR2 is FYNNEI. This CDR3 reads CASSDQGPAQPQHF. CDR3 DNA: TGTGCCAGCAGTGACCAGGGGCCAGCTCAGCCCCAGCATTTT.

V is TRBV2 and J is TRBJ2-3; D possibly corresponds to TRBD2 (5 bases). The CDR3 runs to 14 residues. The V end was cut by 6 bases, the J end by 0 bases, with 10 bases between. CDR1 SNHLY and CDR2 FYNNEI come from the germline V gene. In DNA form, the CDR3 reads TGTGCCAGCAGCGGGGTTATAAGCACAGATACGCAGTATTTT. Its translation: CASSGVISTDTQYF.

The V gene is TRBV30, the J gene TRBJ2-1, with TRBD2 matching 11 bases. The CDR3 has 15 amino acids. With V trimmed by 5 bases and J by 1 base, 4 bases remained unmatched. Germline V gene sequence: CDR1 GTSNPN, CDR2 SVGIG (reference sequence). CDR3 in amino acids: CAWGSSGRSYNEQFF. The DNA for the CDR3 is TGTGCCTGGGGCTCTAGCGGGAGGTCCTACAATGAGCAGTTCTTC.

In DNA form, the CDR3 reads TGTGCCAGTAGTATGGGAAGGACAGGGGAGTTGGGCACAGATACGCAGTATTTT. Protein product: CASSMGRTGELGTDTQYF. The chain carries TRBV19 and TRBJ2-3; the match to TRBD1 covers 9 bases. The CDR3 totals 18 residues. With 3 bases clipped from V and 1 base from J, the junction kept 11 bases outside the gene matches. Germline V gene lookup returns CDR1 LNHDA and CDR2 SQIVND (reference sequence).

The chain is built from TRBV27 and TRBJ1-2; 7 bases are a match to TRBD1. This CDR3 has 18 amino acids. Germline lookup yields CDR1 MNHEY and CDR2 SMNVEV (reference sequence). J gave up 6 bases and V 5 bases, and 21 bases lay outside the gene matches. The DNA of the CDR3 is TGTGCCAGCAGTCTTAGGTGGTCGTCCGAGACAGGGACGGATGGCTACACCTTC. Its protein product is CASSLRWSSETGTDGYTF.

The rearrangement joins TRBV5-6 to TRBJ2-1, with 10 positions matching TRBD2. This CDR3 region has 13 residues. Looked up from germline, CDR1 is SGHDT and CDR2 is YYEEEE. The V segment lost 5 bases and the J segment 12 bases; nucleotides outside the gene matches: 8. CDR3 residues: CASSAGTSVGQFF. The CDR3 DNA is TGTGCCAGCAGTGCCGGGACTAGCGTCGGGCAGTTCTTC.

CDR3 coding DNA: TGCAGCGTTGATGACCCAATCCTAACCGGACAGGGCCACAATGAGCAGTTCTTC. Translated, it gives CSVDDPILTGQGHNEQFF. V and J are TRBV29-1 and TRBJ2-1; TRBD1 aligns across 8 bases. Germline V gives CDR1 SQVTM, CDR2 ANQGSEA. This CDR3 has 18 amino acids. V dropped 3 bases and J dropped 5; count of bases not matched to a gene: 18.

The J gene is TRBJ2-7, the V gene TRBV10-3; 7 nucleotides match TRBD1. The CDR3 is 14 residues long. CDR1 is ENHRY and CDR2 is SYGVKD in the germline V gene. V gave up 6 bases and J gave up 2 bases; unmatched junction bases: 7. The DNA for the CDR3 is TGTGCCATCAGCCCACAGGGGTCTACCTACGAGCAGTACTTC. Translating gives CAISPQGSTYEQYF.

The rearrangement joins TRBV7-2 to TRBJ2-2; maybe TRBD2 (6 bases). V was trimmed by 1 base and J by 2 bases, leaving 8 bases between them. Germline V gene data show CDR1 as SGHTA and CDR2 as FQGNSA. CDR3 length equals 15 residues. The CDR3 reads CASSLEAGNTGELFF. CDR3 nucleotides: TGTGCCAGCAGCTTAGAAGCGGGTAACACCGGGGAGCTGTTTTTT. The full variable domain, with the rest looked up from reference TRBV7-2 and TRBJ2-2, is GAGVSQSPSNKVTEKGKDVELRCDPISGHTALYWYRQSLGQGLEFLIYFQGNSAPDKSGLPSDRFSAERTGGSVSTLTIQRTQQEDSAVYLCASSLEAGNTGELFFGEGSRLTVL.

The chain joins TRBV2 to TRBJ2-3; 10 bases fit TRBD2. Per the germline V gene, CDR1 is SNHLY and CDR2 is FYNNEI. Losses at the gene ends were 7 bases for V and 1 base for J; bases not matched to a gene: 5. This CDR3 has 15 amino acids. CDR3: CASKSSGGGTDTQYF. CDR3 coding DNA: TGTGCCAGCAAGTCGAGCGGGGGGGGCACAGATACGCAGTATTTT.

The V and J genes are TRBV2 and TRBJ1-5, with 7 bases matching TRBD1. Per the germline V gene, CDR1 is SNHLY and CDR2 is FYNNEI. CDR3 length: 16 amino acids. V shed 3 bases and J 1 base; nucleotides not matched to a gene: 6. The CDR3 reads CASSDRQGISNQPQHF. In DNA, the CDR3 is TGTGCCAGCAGTGATAGACAGGGAATAAGCAATCAGCCCCAGCATTTT.

The chain is built from TRBV6-6 and TRBJ2-1; 7 positions agree with TRBD1. The CDR3 length is 15 residues. Germline V gene lookup returns CDR1 MNHNY and CDR2 SVGAGI (reference sequence). The junction had 11 bases not matched to a gene; V was cut back by 6 bases and J by 6 bases. The CDR3 nucleotides are TGTGCCAGCAGGGGATCGAGACAGGGAAGCAATGAGCAGTTCTTC. It yields the protein CASRGSRQGSNEQFF.

The chain couples TRBV6-6 to TRBJ2-7; 9 bases align to TRBD1. This CDR3 spans 14 amino acids. Losses at the gene ends were 4 bases for V and 1 base for J; bases not matched to a gene: 2. CDR1 MNHNY and CDR2 SVGAGI come from the germline V gene (reference sequence). CDR3 DNA: TGTGCCAGCAGTTTAGGGACAGGGTCCTACGAGCAGTACTTC. Amino acid sequence: CASSLGTGSYEQYF.

The chain couples TRBV25-1 to TRBJ2-1; D might be TRBD2 (5 bases). The V gene's germline CDR1 is MGHDK and CDR2 SYGVNS. V shed 8 bases and J shed 6 bases, with 8 bases lying between them. The CDR3 is 11 amino acids. The CDR3 sequence is CASYAGNEQFF. The CDR3 DNA reads TGTGCCAGCTATGCGGGCAATGAGCAGTTCTTC.

This chain uses TRBV5-1 with TRBJ2-7; 10 bases are a match to TRBD2. V lost 5 bases and J lost 4; bases outside the gene matches: 15. CDR1 and CDR2 from the germline V gene are SGHRS and YFSETQ. The CDR3 is made up of 17 amino acids. CDR3 loop: CASRSGKREGLKYEQYF. CDR3 in DNA: TGCGCCAGCAGATCGGGAAAGCGGGAGGGCCTAAAATACGAGCAGTACTTC.

This clone is termed medium-sized. This chain links TRBV2 with TRBJ1-2; D gene unclear. Deletions cut 1 base from V and 4 bases from J, with 7 bases between. Germline values: CDR1 SNHLY, CDR2 FYNNEI. CDR3 size: 13 residues. CDR3 nucleotide sequence: TGTGCCAGCAGTGAAGGTCAGTTCTATGGCTACACCTTC. Translation: CASSEGQFYGYTF.

V usage is TRBV30 and J usage is TRBJ1-1; D call uncertain. With 0 bases removed from V and 3 bases from J, the gap between germline ends came to 14 bases. The CDR3 contains 15 residues. Germline CDR1 reads GTSNPN; CDR2 reads SVGIG (reference sequence). DNA for the CDR3: TGTGCCTGGAGTGTACGAGGGCGAGGAGACACTGAAGCTTTCTTT. This gives the protein CAWSVRGRGDTEAFF.

This chain links TRBV19 with TRBJ1-1; weak D call: TRBD1 (6 bases). Trimming left V 4 bases short and J 5 bases short, with 17 bases between. The CDR3 runs 15 residues. The germline V gene has CDR1 LNHDA and CDR2 SQIVND (reference sequence). The CDR3 protein is CASSNPQGMGTEAFF. The CDR3 DNA reads TGTGCCAGTAGTAATCCTCAGGGGATGGGAACTGAAGCTTTCTTT.

The chain joins TRBV5-1 to TRBJ1-3; 11 bases align to TRBD1. V was clipped by 3 bases and J by 2 bases; unmatched bases: 7. Germline V gives CDR1 SGHRS, CDR2 YFSETQ. The CDR3 runs to 17 residues. The CDR3 DNA follows: TGCGCCAGCAGCTCCACTCCGGGACAGGGGGCTGGAAACACCATATATTTT. This translates into CASSSTPGQGAGNTIYF.

CDR3 coding DNA: TGTGCCAGCAGTGAATGGGGAGGGGCGGCTGAAGCTTTCTTT. Its translation: CASSEWGGAAEAFF. V and J are TRBV6-1 and TRBJ1-1; maybe TRBD1 (5 bases). CDR1 and CDR2 from the germline V gene are MNHNS and SASEGT. The CDR3 loop spans 14 amino acids. The V gene lost 2 bases and the J gene lost 6 bases, with 13 bases spanning the gap.

This chain joins TRBV18 and TRBJ1-1, with D possibly TRBD1 on 6 matching bases. Germline V CDR1 and CDR2: KGHSH, LQKENI. The CDR3 totals 15 residues. Deletions cut 3 bases from V and 1 base from J, with 12 bases between. The chain's CDR3 is CASSPQGQTNTEAFF. In DNA form, the CDR3 reads TGTGCCAGCTCACCCCAAGGACAGACGAACACTGAAGCTTTCTTT.

This chain links TRBV7-9 with TRBJ1-1; no firm D call. This CDR3 contains 17 residues. Germline V CDR1 and CDR2: SEHNR, FQNEAQ (reference sequence). The ends were cut back, 5 bases at V and 1 base at J, with 20 bases in the middle. This CDR3 is CASSPQAAPVGNTEAFF. CDR3 bases: TGTGCCAGCAGCCCTCAGGCCGCACCAGTGGGGAACACTGAAGCTTTCTTT. Variable domain in full (rest from reference TRBV7-9 and TRBJ1-1): DTGVSQNPRHKITKRGQNVTFRCDPISEHNRLYWYRQTLGQGPEFLTYFQNEAQLEKSRLLSDRFSAERPKGSFSTLEIQRTEQGDSAMYLCASSPQAAPVGNTEAFFGQGTRLTVV.

The CDR3 loop is CASSPWTGQMNTEAFF. As DNA, the CDR3 is TGTGCCAGCTCACCATGGACAGGCCAAATGAACACTGAAGCTTTCTTT. The V and J genes are TRBV18 and TRBJ1-1, with 7 positions matching TRBD1. The germline gives CDR1 KGHSH, CDR2 LQKENI. CDR3 length: 16 amino acids. V was pared by 2 bases and J by 0 bases, with 6 bases of the junction left unmatched.

The chain is built from TRBV30 and TRBJ1-1, with D unclear. V was trimmed by 1 base and J by 11 bases, leaving 14 bases between them. The V gene's germline CDR1 is GTSNPN and CDR2 SVGIG (reference sequence). The CDR3 sequence is 12 residues long. This CDR3 is CAWSGVGGNAFF. The CDR3 DNA follows: TGTGCCTGGAGTGGGGTAGGAGGTAATGCTTTCTTT.